This T cell receptor beta chain came from a study of cytomegalovirus exposure and HLA in healthy donors. Across the whole study: Early release data held about 85 million unique TCRs from HLA-typed donors.

Germline V gene data show CDR1 as SEHNR and CDR2 as FQNEAQ (reference sequence). Trimming stripped 5 bases from V and 7 bases from J, with 11 bases between. This CDR3 region has 12 residues. Study-wide findings and caveats: Solely CMV serostatus was available to characterize immune exposure. Presence/absence analyses treated sequencing depth as roughly uniform across donors. The authors listed 150 to 200 TCR beta chains as cytomegalovirus-associated.

There are a few counts of this clone. Its antigen is unidentified. With 60 Vbeta and 13 Jbeta primers, the PCR was carried out. Libraries were prepared by immunoSEQ multiplex PCR; TCRdb keeps only in-frame clonotypes and omits some of them. This sample yields approximately 160,000 clones, of which roughly 76% are seen a single time; roughly 2% belongs to the top ten. V is TRBV7-9 and J is TRBJ1-1; D possibly corresponds to TRBD1 (6 bases). The clonotype originates from a human donor in good health. The specimen sequenced was PBMCs. CDR3 in amino acids: CASSTGQIEAFF. In DNA form, the CDR3 reads TGTGCCAGCAGCACCGGACAGATTGAAGCTTTCTTT.